This T cell receptor beta chain comes out of a study of pediatric ulcerative colitis. Rectal tissue came from one to two pinch biopsies taken at colonoscopy. TCRdb's table, derived via immunoSEQ multiplex PCR, lists solely in-frame clones and lacks some. The sample lists 40,000 to 55,000 clones; around 81% were seen once. CDR1 and CDR2 (germline): GTSNPN, SVGIG (reference sequence). The CDR3 length is 11 residues. V was clipped by 6 bases and J by 8 bases, with 13 bases between them. What was sequenced was gut tissue. The chain carries TRBV30 and TRBJ1-2; maybe TRBD1 (5 bases). The sequence was obtained from a girl between 5 and 17 years old with moderate ulcerative colitis. The CDR3 DNA sequence: TGTGCCTGTTACGAGGGGCGCGGCTACACCTTC. This sequence encodes CACYEGRGYTF.